This TCR beta chain was obtained from a study of blood T cell repertoires in COVID-19. CDR3 length: 16 amino acids. Germline CDR1 SGHTA, CDR2 FQGNSA. V gave up 2 bases and J gave up 5 bases, with 15 bases separating them. The repertoire was sequenced with immunoSEQ multiplex PCR; TCRdb's copy has only in-frame clones and lacks some. This repertoire shows 130,000 to 150,000 clones, more than 80% found once; its top ten account for approximately 5.8%. The sample taken for sequencing was peripheral blood. V is TRBV7-2 and J is TRBJ2-2; D might be TRBD1 (6 bases). This receptor was taken from a human donor in a cohort sampled during active COVID-19. The CDR3 coding sequence is TGTGCCAGCAGCTTAACCCACACAAGGGGGACCGGGGAGCTGTTTTTT. Its translation is CASSLTHTRGTGELFF.